The clone carrying this T cell receptor (beta chain) was observed once. This sample is drawn from a study of T cell responses to AZD1222 COVID-19 vaccine. Between the trimmed V and J ends, which lost 3 bases and 7 bases, there was a span of 21 bases. This CDR3 has 17 amino acids. Germline V lookup: CDR1 MNHEY, CDR2 SMNVEV (reference sequence). Clones were sequenced by immunoSEQ multiplex PCR, and TCRdb holds only the in-frame ones, with some missing. The sample shows approximately 56,000 clones, 75% to 90% of them seen only once. The sequence was obtained from an adult in good health. The source was peripheral blood, collected on day 0 of AZD1222 vaccination. The chain has TRBV27 and TRBJ1-4; D unresolved. The CDR3 spells CASSFSRPPPGFEKLFF. The CDR3 DNA follows: TGTGCCAGCAGTTTCTCCAGGCCTCCCCCGGGTTTTGAAAAACTGTTTTTT.